This is a list of T cell receptor beta chains from one sample in a study of monozygotic twins with inflammatory bowel disease. TCRdb reprocessed the 5' RACE reads; each CDR3 protein has one entry and no DNA is given. The sample totals approximately 400,000 distinct CDR3 sequences. The sample was blood. These receptors all stem from a human donor with ulcerative colitis or Crohn's disease, or a healthy co-twin of an affected twin (not recorded which). The CDR3 runs from the conserved cysteine through the conserved F or W. Fields, in order: V gene, J gene, CDR3 protein.

>TRBV12-3/TRBV12-4|TRBJ1-2
CASSLGRDNYASNYGYTF
>TRBV7-6|TRBJ1-1
CASSSVRGKGEAFF
>TRBV24-1|TRBJ2-3
CATSDFPRGTDTQYF
>TRBV12-3/TRBV12-4|TRBJ2-5
CASSLTTGVQETQYF
>TRBV6-2/TRBV6-3|TRBJ2-7
CASSYSMSGELDEQYF
>TRBV6-1|TRBJ2-1
CASSTKRTSSYNEQFF
>TRBV10-3|TRBJ2-1
CAISVAGEGNEQFF
>TRBV18|TRBJ1-5
CASSPIQNQPQHF
>TRBV7-3|TRBJ2-3
CASSRTEGGTDTQYF
>TRBV6-6|TRBJ2-5
CASTRQGAWETQYF
>TRBV2|TRBJ2-1
CASSYSGDSYNEQFF
>TRBV11-2|TRBJ2-1
CASSRSGSGYNEQFF
>TRBV5-5|TRBJ1-1
CASSLLGGGYMNTEAFF
>TRBV18|TRBJ2-1
CASSPGLAGTSGQFF
>TRBV4-2|TRBJ1-4
CASSPGTSGEKLFF
>TRBV11-2|TRBJ1-1
CASSLFSHGRWGMDTEAFF
>TRBV6-1|TRBJ1-1
CASSEQVRSFTEAFF
>TRBV25-1|TRBJ2-3
CASSDPRQITDTQYF
>TRBV7-2|TRBJ2-6
CASRSGPNVLTF
>TRBV15|TRBJ2-7
CATSRGGGPYEQYF
>TRBV7-9|TRBJ2-2
CASSLSDRAGTGELFF
>TRBV5-1|TRBJ1-1
CASSGVTAPRTEAFF
>TRBV28|TRBJ2-6
CASSPLYEGSTWGANVLTF
>TRBV12-3/TRBV12-4|TRBJ2-1
CASSLVGGENEQFF
>TRBV5-1|TRBJ2-3
CASSVALSVNPDTQYF
>TRBV18|TRBJ2-2
CASSPPGNTGELFF
>TRBV6-1|TRBJ2-7
CASSKTGTGGAEQYF
>TRBV7-2|TRBJ1-4
CASSLTPRESEKLFF
>TRBV15|TRBJ2-7
CATSSLRRERTNEQYF
>TRBV3-1|TRBJ2-2
CASSQLRLAENTGELFF
>TRBV19|TRBJ2-7
CASRSAGGREQYF
>TRBV6-1|TRBJ1-2
CASRRQAGDYGYTF
>TRBV10-3|TRBJ2-3
CAIKGSSTDTQYF
>TRBV7-9|TRBJ1-5
CASSRGGQNQPQHF
>TRBV6-1|TRBJ2-5
CASSSNRGLTQETQYF
>TRBV27|TRBJ2-1
CASWGGSSYNEQFF
>TRBV11-2|TRBJ2-1
CASRSSGRVYNEQFF
>TRBV15|TRBJ1-1
CATSRDRVVTEAFF
>TRBV20-1|TRBJ2-5
CSARVGAGGQETQYF
>TRBV12-3/TRBV12-4|TRBJ1-6
CASSPLIANSPLHF
>TRBV18|TRBJ1-1
CASSPPKGANTEAFF
>TRBV5-1|TRBJ1-4
CASSSIQGANEKLFF
>TRBV3-1|TRBJ2-1
CASSRGLATEQFF
>TRBV10-3|TRBJ1-1
CAISEGGTPEAFF
>TRBV6-5|TRBJ2-2
CASSYYQGRTGELFF
>TRBV27|TRBJ1-1
CASSFRGEWAEAFF
>TRBV18|TRBJ2-6
CASSPGPPSGTNVLTF
>TRBV7-9|TRBJ2-7
CASGKGLAGDSYEQYF
>TRBV20-1|TRBJ1-5
CSARQGQLNQPQHF
>TRBV18|TRBJ1-1
CASSPQGGNTEAFF